One and the same sample provided the 32 T cell receptor beta chains below, sequenced in a study of blood T cells in healthy people across ages. Together with a sample-barcoded 5' primer, a J-beta primer mix was included in a second PCR lasting about 7 to 12 cycles. TCRdb used MiXCR to reprocess the 5' RACE reads, holding one entry per CDR3 protein. The sample carries 790,000 or so distinct CDR3 sequences, approximately 53% recorded once. The source material was blood. The receptors were sampled from a man in his forties in good health.

The CDR3 DNA reads TGTGCCAGCAGCCAAGTTGGGCCCTACGAGCAGTACTTC. Protein: CASSQVGPYEQYF. The chain couples TRBV4-2 to TRBJ2-7; no reliable D call. The germline CDR1 and CDR2 sequences are LGHNA and YNFKEQ. CDR3 size: 13 residues. With 1 base removed from V and 2 bases from J, the gap between germline ends came to 6 bases.

The chain uses TRBV7-2 and TRBJ1-4; D gene uncertain. V lost 0 bases to trimming and J lost 10 bases, with 12 bases between them. This CDR3 region has 14 residues. Per germline, CDR1 SGHTA and CDR2 FQGNSA. The CDR3 DNA follows: TGTGCCAGCAGCTTAGCGTTTACCTCCGGAAAACTGTTTTTT. As protein: CASSLAFTSGKLFF. The full variable domain, with the rest looked up from reference TRBV7-2 and TRBJ1-4, is GAGVSQSPSNKVTEKGKDVELRCDPISGHTALYWYRQSLGQGLEFLIYFQGNSAPDKSGLPSDRFSAERTGGSVSTLTIQRTQQEDSAVYLCASSLAFTSGKLFFGSGTQLSVL.

This clonotype was counted at least ten times. The J gene is TRBJ2-5, the V gene TRBV20-1; D perhaps matches TRBD2 (5 bases). There are 12 residues in the CDR3. Trimming stripped 3 bases from V and 2 bases from J, with 7 bases between. The germline V gene has CDR1 DFQATT and CDR2 SNEGSKA (reference sequence). The CDR3 here is CSASPGQETQYF. In nucleotides, the CDR3 is TGCAGTGCTAGTCCGGGACAAGAGACCCAGTACTTC.

The table lists this clonotype with a few counts. This chain connects TRBV29-1 to TRBJ2-1; 8 nucleotides match TRBD1. Trimming at V came to 7 bases and at J to 7 bases, leaving 6 bases not matched to a gene. This CDR3 is 12 amino acids long. The germline V gene encodes CDR1 SQVTM and CDR2 ANQGSEA. The CDR3 region has the DNA TGCAGCGGTGGACAGGGTATGAATGAGCAGTTCTTC. It specifies CSGGQGMNEQFF.

This sequence joins TRBV2 and TRBJ2-3; a weak D match, TRBD2 (6 bases). The length of the CDR3 is 13 residues. The germline V gene has CDR1 SNHLY and CDR2 FYNNEI. Deletions cut 9 bases from V and 1 base from J, with 11 bases between. This CDR3 reads CARGGDGTDTQYF. CDR3 DNA sequence: TGTGCCAGAGGAGGGGACGGCACAGATACGCAGTATTTT.

This clonotype occurred a few times. The chain is built from TRBV28 and TRBJ2-4; 12 bases map to TRBD2. Germline CDR1 is MDHEN and CDR2 is SYDVKM. V dropped 5 bases and J dropped 2; count of bases not matched to a gene: 7. This CDR3 has 17 residues. The CDR3 nucleotides are TGTGCCAGCAGTCCCAGTCTAGCGGGAGGGACCAAAAACATTCAGTACTTC. Residues: CASSPSLAGGTKNIQYF.

This clonotype was recorded a few times. The V call is TRBV7-2, the J call TRBJ1-5; unclear D gene. The CDR3 is 16 residues long. In germline, CDR1 is SGHTA, CDR2 FQGNSA. V was cut by 1 base and J by 5 bases, with 15 bases left in between. The CDR3 DNA follows: TGTGCCAGCAGCTTAGTGGCAGGACTAAATTATCAGCCCCAGCATTTT. Its translation: CASSLVAGLNYQPQHF.

The chain joins TRBV20-1 to TRBJ1-4; D unresolved. V lost 0 bases and J 5 bases, leaving 4 bases between the germline ends. Germline loops: CDR1 DFQATT, CDR2 SNEGSKA (reference sequence). This CDR3 spans 12 amino acids. The DNA for the CDR3 is TGCAGTGCTAGAGATAGGAATGAAAAACTGTTTTTT. It specifies CSARDRNEKLFF.

The chain joins TRBV4-1 to TRBJ2-4, with D perhaps TRBD1 (5 bases). Germline V CDR1 and CDR2: MGHRA, YSYEKL. Between the trimmed V and J ends, which lost 0 bases and 13 bases, there was a span of 22 bases. This CDR3 has 16 amino acids. Here the CDR3 reads CASSQESGYKLNEQYF. The CDR3, as DNA: TGCGCCAGCAGCCAAGAATCAGGGTACAAATTAAATGAGCAGTACTTC.

V gene TRBV28 combines with J gene TRBJ1-5, with 7 bases identical to TRBD1. V shed 2 bases and J 6 bases; nucleotides not matched to a gene: 10. Germline CDR1 reads MDHEN; CDR2 reads SYDVKM. The CDR3 is made up of 16 amino acids. The chain's CDR3 is CASSLHINRGAQPQHF. CDR3 in DNA: TGTGCCAGCAGTTTACACATAAACAGGGGAGCTCAGCCCCAGCATTTT.

This chain links TRBV6-5 with TRBJ1-6; 9 nucleotides line up with TRBD1. V gave up 2 bases and J gave up 9 bases; unmatched junction bases: 14. This CDR3 spans 18 amino acids. Per the germline V gene, CDR1 is MNHEY and CDR2 is SVGAGI. The CDR3 sequence is CASSYTRTGEGEISPLHF. CDR3 coding DNA: TGTGCCAGCAGTTACACAAGGACAGGGGAGGGAGAAATTTCACCCCTCCACTTT.

Turning to this clonotype: This may arise from a read error, as a much more abundant clone is one base away. The V call is TRBV4-2, the J call TRBJ2-3; D possibly corresponds to TRBD2 (6 bases). Trimming stripped 7 bases from V and 8 bases from J, with 22 bases between. This CDR3 has 15 residues. The germline V gene encodes CDR1 LGHNA and CDR2 YNFKEQ. In DNA, the CDR3 is TGTGCCAGCAAAGACGGGAGAGGTTCGTCGGCTACGCAGTATTTT. Its translation is CASKDGRGSSATQYF.

Only a few counts were recorded for this clonotype. V usage is TRBV10-3 and J usage is TRBJ2-1; no clear D. The germline V gene encodes CDR1 ENHRY and CDR2 SYGVKD. The CDR3 length is 16 residues. Trimming shortened V by 4 bases and J by 3 bases, and 16 bases separated the two germline ends. The CDR3 DNA is TGTGCCATCAGTGTGAGTGTGGGGTTAAACTACAATGAGCAGTTCTTC. This gives the protein CAISVSVGLNYNEQFF.

The CDR3 DNA is TGTGCCAGCAGCTTCCGGACTAGCGGGGGGGTCAATGAGCAGTTCTTC. Protein sequence: CASSFRTSGGVNEQFF. The V call is TRBV6-5, the J call TRBJ2-1; TRBD2 matches 15 bases. The length of the CDR3 is 16 residues. Germline CDR1 and CDR2: MNHEY and SVGAGI. The junction had 6 bases not matched to a gene; V was cut back by 6 bases and J by 6 bases.

V and J are TRBV7-3 and TRBJ2-7; D may correspond to TRBD1 or TRBD2 (5 bases each). The CDR3 runs 14 residues. V was pared by 2 bases and J by 3 bases, with 11 bases between. In germline, CDR1 is SGHTA, CDR2 FQGTGA. This CDR3 is CASSLSGRYYEQYF. DNA for the CDR3: TGTGCCAGCAGCTTATCGGGACGGTACTACGAGCAGTACTTC.

J is TRBJ1-2 and V is TRBV6-1; 7 nucleotides match TRBD1. J lost 6 bases, V lost 5 bases, and 9 bases had no gene match. In germline, CDR1 is MNHNS, CDR2 SASEGT. The CDR3 consists of 14 residues. CDR3: CASSSRSGGDGYTF. The CDR3 nucleotides read TGTGCCAGCAGTTCCCGGTCAGGGGGGGATGGCTACACCTTC.

The V gene is TRBV10-3, the J gene TRBJ2-7; the D gene could be TRBD1 or TRBD2 (5 bases each). Trimming pared 10 bases from V and 6 bases from J, leaving 7 bases between. This CDR3 comprises 9 residues. Germline CDR1 reads ENHRY; CDR2 reads SYGVKD. CDR3 in DNA: TGTGCCACGGGGCCCGAGCAGTACTTC. It yields the protein CATGPEQYF.

This chain uses TRBV7-2 with TRBJ1-4; 7 nucleotides agree with TRBD1. CDR3 length: 14 residues. V lost 3 bases, J lost 4 bases, and 2 bases stayed unmatched. Per germline, CDR1 SGHTA and CDR2 FQGNSA. The CDR3 loop is CASSLDRSNEKLFF. The DNA of the CDR3 is TGTGCCAGCAGCTTGGACAGGAGTAATGAAAAACTGTTTTTT. The whole variable domain, remainder taken from reference TRBV7-2 and TRBJ1-4, is GAGVSQSPSNKVTEKGKDVELRCDPISGHTALYWYRQSLGQGLEFLIYFQGNSAPDKSGLPSDRFSAERTGGSVSTLTIQRTQQEDSAVYLCASSLDRSNEKLFFGSGTQLSVL.

A remark on this clonotype: A read error may explain this, as a much larger clone is one base away. The chain employs TRBV10-3 and TRBJ1-1; D is perhaps TRBD1 (5 bases). CDR3 length equals 14 residues. In germline, CDR1 is ENHRY, CDR2 SYGVKD. CDR3 region: CALRDDSMFAEAFF. The CDR3 coding sequence is TGTGCCCTCAGAGATGACAGTATGTTCGCTGAAGCTTTCTTT.

This clonotype occurred a few times. V gene TRBV9 combines with J gene TRBJ2-1; D unclear. Germline-derived CDR1 and CDR2 are SGDLS and YYNGEE. This CDR3 has 15 residues. The V gene lost 0 bases and the J gene lost 3 bases, with 10 bases spanning the gap. The CDR3 is CASSVDSANYNEQFF. DNA for the CDR3: TGTGCCAGCAGCGTAGACAGCGCTAACTACAATGAGCAGTTCTTC.

This clonotype was counted once. J is TRBJ2-7 and V is TRBV28; TRBD2 might be the D (6 bases). The end of the DNA fits TRBJ2-5 better, so the J call may be wrong. This CDR3 is 15 amino acids long. Germline CDR1 MDHEN, CDR2 SYDVKM. The CDR3: CASSQFRGGKETQYF. The CDR3 DNA sequence: TGTGCCAGCAGTCAATTCCGGGGAGGAAAAGAGACCCAGTACTTC.

J is TRBJ2-3 and V is TRBV5-5; D perhaps matches TRBD1 (5 bases). Germline V lookup: CDR1 SGHKS, CDR2 YYEKEE (reference sequence). The CDR3 length is 13 residues. The V end lost 3 bases, the J end lost 9 bases, and 14 bases lay between the germline ends. The CDR3 DNA reads as TGTGCCAGCAGCTACGAGAGCCAGGGAACGCAGTATTTT. Translated: CASSYESQGTQYF.

V usage is TRBV5-1 and J usage is TRBJ1-2, with a tentative D call TRBD1 (5 bases). There are 14 residues in the CDR3. Germline CDR1 is SGHRS and CDR2 is YFSETQ. Trimming pared 0 bases from V and 4 bases from J, leaving 10 bases between. CDR3 in DNA: TGCGCCAGCAGCTTGGGACAGACCCTCTATGGCTACACCTTC. Its protein is CASSLGQTLYGYTF.

The chain has TRBV18 and TRBJ1-2, with unresolved D. The CDR3 contains 12 residues. The V gene's germline CDR1 is KGHSH and CDR2 LQKENI. V dropped 1 base and J dropped 3 bases, with 3 bases sitting between them. CDR3 loop: CASSPQDYGYTF. The CDR3 DNA is TGTGCCAGCTCACCACAGGACTATGGCTACACCTTC.

DNA of the CDR3: TGTGCCAGCAGCCTGCAATCAATGGAAGCTTTCTTT. Translation gives CASSLQSMEAFF. This sequence joins TRBV12-3 or TRBV12-4 and TRBJ1-1; D gene uncertain. V dropped 6 bases and J dropped 8 bases, with 13 bases sitting between them. The CDR3 consists of 12 residues.

The rearrangement links TRBV4-1 to TRBJ1-2; 8 bases agree with TRBD1. The CDR3 runs 15 residues. V lost 0 bases and J lost 4; bases outside the gene matches: 4. Germline loops: CDR1 MGHRA, CDR2 YSYEKL. The DNA of the CDR3 is TGCGCCAGCAGCCAAGAGACAGGGGCCTCCTATGGCTACACCTTC. Amino acids: CASSQETGASYGYTF.

This clonotype was observed a few times. The V gene is TRBV4-3, the J gene TRBJ2-7, with 8 bases lining up with TRBD2. V lost 0 bases and J lost 6; bases outside the gene matches: 7. The CDR3 is 15 residues long. Germline values: CDR1 LGHNA, CDR2 YSLEER. The CDR3 loop is CASSQDPGRALEQYF. For the CDR3, the DNA is TGCGCCAGCAGCCAAGATCCCGGGAGGGCCCTCGAGCAGTACTTC.

The chain is built from TRBV15 and TRBJ2-5; D tentatively fits TRBD1 or TRBD2 (6 bases each). Trimming removed 5 bases at V and 4 bases at J, with 14 bases between. This CDR3 comprises 14 residues. Germline loops: CDR1 LNHNV, CDR2 YYDKDF (reference sequence). The DNA of the CDR3 is TGTGCCACCAGCGCGGGACAACCAGGAGAGACCCAGTACTTC. Translation gives CATSAGQPGETQYF.

V usage is TRBV29-1 and J usage is TRBJ1-2; D is unclear. Germline values: CDR1 SQVTM, CDR2 ANQGSEA. There are 15 residues in the CDR3. Trimming took 3 bases from V and 7 from J, leaving 21 bases between them. The CDR3 DNA is TGCAGCGTTGACGGGTGGGGTGGGATAGATGGTGGCTACACCTTC. It translates to CSVDGWGGIDGGYTF.

The chain is built from TRBV4-2 and TRBJ1-2; 8 bases agree with TRBD1. The V gene end was trimmed by 0 bases and the J gene end by 5 bases; junction bases not matched to a gene: 11. This CDR3 has 17 residues. The germline V gene encodes CDR1 LGHNA and CDR2 YNFKEQ. CDR3 residues: CASSQDPNAGGAYGYTF. The CDR3 DNA sequence: TGTGCCAGCAGCCAAGATCCCAATGCAGGGGGCGCGTATGGCTACACCTTC.

The CDR3 sequence: CASARDLTANEQYF. The CDR3 DNA follows: TGTGCCAGTGCCAGGGACCTCACGGCGAATGAGCAGTACTTC. J is TRBJ2-1 and V is TRBV6-1, with D tentatively TRBD1 or TRBD2 (5 bases each). The closer fit of TRBJ2-7 to the DNA end suggests the J call may be wrong. Germline assignment: CDR1 MNHNS and CDR2 SASEGT. The CDR3 loop spans 14 amino acids.

This clonotype appeared once. The chain links TRBV3-1 to TRBJ1-2; D is ambiguous. The CDR3 consists of 15 residues. From germline, CDR1 is LGHDT and CDR2 YNNKEL (reference sequence). The V end lost 8 bases, the J end lost 9 bases, and 25 bases lay between the germline ends. The CDR3 nucleotides are TGTGCCAGCCGGGTTTCGGGAGGCATCCTCGGTAGCTACACCTTC. It encodes CASRVSGGILGSYTF. The full variable domain, with the rest looked up from reference TRBV3-1 and TRBJ1-2, is DTAVSQTPKYLVTQMGNDKSIKCEQNLGHDTMYWYKQDSKKFLKIMFSYNNKELIINETVPNRFSPKSPDKAHLNLHINSLELGDSAVYFCASRVSGGILGSYTFGSGTRLTVV.